These 25 T cell receptor beta chains were sequenced from one sample in a study of blood T cell repertoires in COVID-19. Profiling relied on immunoSEQ multiplex PCR, and the TCRdb table lists in-frame clones only, not all of them. In the table there are more than 200,000 clones, 70% to 90% of which are singletons. The sequencing input was peripheral blood. The origin of the receptors is a man aged 25 to 40 with COVID-19, enrolled during active disease.

J is TRBJ2-7 and V is TRBV29-1; D is unresolved. The CDR3 runs to 13 residues. V shed 1 base and J shed 2 bases, with 9 bases lying between them. CDR1 SQVTM and CDR2 ANQGSEA come from the germline V gene. The CDR3 protein is CSVEGTLPYEQYF. The CDR3 nucleotides read TGCAGCGTTGAAGGAACTCTTCCCTACGAGCAGTACTTC.

The CDR3 reads CASSLSAAGNTIYF. For the CDR3, the DNA is TGTGCCAGCAGTTTATCTGCGGCTGGAAACACCATATATTTT. V gene TRBV27 combines with J gene TRBJ1-3; D gene unclear. V was shortened by 0 bases and J by 2 bases, with 5 bases between the two germline ends. CDR1 and CDR2 from the germline V gene are MNHEY and SMNVEV (reference sequence). The CDR3 is made up of 14 amino acids.

This sequence joins TRBV19 and TRBJ2-7; perhaps TRBD2 as D (5 bases). This CDR3 region has 17 residues. The V and J ends lost 5 bases and 1 base respectively, with 21 bases between them. The V gene's germline CDR1 is LNHDA and CDR2 SQIVND (reference sequence). CDR3 nucleotides: TGTGCCAGTAGTCCTCGGGGTAGCCTAATCAAATCCTACGAGCAGTACTTC. Translation gives CASSPRGSLIKSYEQYF.

The chain is built from TRBV18 and TRBJ1-1; D unclear. V shed 1 base and J shed 10 bases, with 10 bases lying between them. CDR1 is KGHSH, CDR2 LQKENI, per germline. The CDR3 covers 12 residues. The CDR3 region is CASSPRRDGAFF. The DNA for the CDR3 is TGTGCCAGCTCACCACGGAGGGATGGAGCTTTCTTT.

The rearrangement uses TRBV6-5 and TRBJ2-7; possible D gene TRBD1, 5 bases. The length of the CDR3 is 12 residues. The germline V and J ends were trimmed by 4 bases and 5 bases, with 9 bases remaining between them. Germline CDR1 and CDR2: MNHEY and SVGAGI. CDR3 in DNA: TGTGCCAGCAGTTCCCAGGGTCACGAGCAGTACTTC. It encodes CASSSQGHEQYF.

This clone turned up a few times. CDR3 coding DNA: TGTGCCAGCAGCCATGGGTTGGGAGCTGCTTTCTTT. Its protein is CASSHGLGAAFF. The chain has TRBV6-1 and TRBJ1-1; no definite D call. The germline gives CDR1 MNHNS, CDR2 SASEGT. The CDR3 runs 12 residues. The ends were cut back, 6 bases at V and 11 bases at J, with 16 bases in the middle.

The chain joins TRBV19 to TRBJ1-5; D remains ambiguous. V lost 7 bases to trimming and J lost 6 bases, with 10 bases between them. Germline loops: CDR1 LNHDA, CDR2 SQIVND (reference sequence). CDR3 length equals 12 residues. The CDR3 DNA follows: TGTGCCAGTATGGGAGGATTTCAGCCCCAGCATTTT. Encoded protein: CASMGGFQPQHF.

The rearrangement uses TRBV29-1 and TRBJ1-4, with 10 bases matching TRBD1. V shed 4 bases and J 8 bases; nucleotides not matched to a gene: 4. The germline V gene has CDR1 SQVTM and CDR2 ANQGSEA. There are 13 residues in the CDR3. The chain's CDR3 is CSVAGQGGEKLFF. Written as DNA, the CDR3 is TGCAGCGTTGCCGGACAGGGGGGAGAAAAACTGTTTTTT. Full variable domain (outside the CDR3, taken from reference TRBV29-1 and TRBJ1-4): SAVISQKPSRDICQRGTSLTIQCQVDSQVTMMFWYRQQPGQSLTLIATANQGSEATYESGFVIDKFPISRPNLTFSTLTVSNMSPEDSSIYLCSVAGQGGEKLFFGSGTQLSVL.

V is TRBV15 and J is TRBJ2-1, with 8 bases identical to TRBD2. The CDR3 has 14 amino acids. CDR1 LNHNV and CDR2 YYDKDF come from the germline V gene (reference sequence). In nucleotides, the CDR3 is TGTTCCTCTAGCGGGTCGAGCTCCTACAATGAGCAGTTCTTC. It encodes CSSSGSSSYNEQFF. Full variable domain (outside the CDR3, taken from reference TRBV15 and TRBJ2-1): DAMVIQNPRYQVTQFGKPVTLSCSQTLNHNVMYWYQQKSSQAPKLLFHYYDKDFNNEADTPDNFQSRRPNTSFCFLDIRSPGLGDTAMYLCSSSGSSSYNEQFFGPGTRLTVL.

The CDR3 DNA reads TGTGCCAGCAGCTTTTTGGGAGGGGGCAATCAGCCCCAGCATTTT. It codes for CASSFLGGGNQPQHF. The J gene is TRBJ1-5, the V gene TRBV5-5; maybe TRBD1 (5 bases). V lost 2 bases to trimming and J lost 2 bases, with 11 bases between them. The germline V gene encodes CDR1 SGHKS and CDR2 YYEKEE (reference sequence). The CDR3 is 15 amino acids.

This clone appeared once. The V and J genes are TRBV5-6 and TRBJ2-2, with D possibly being TRBD2 (5 bases). Germline V lookup: CDR1 SGHDT, CDR2 YYEEEE. The CDR3 is made up of 15 amino acids. Trimming took 0 bases from V and 7 from J, leaving 13 bases between them. DNA of the CDR3: TGTGCCAGCAGCTTGGAGGCTAGAGGGCGCGGGGAGCTGTTTTTT. It yields the protein CASSLEARGRGELFF.

CDR3 bases: TGTGCCAGCAGCGGTAATGGGGGCCTCTATGGCTACACCTTC. This sequence encodes CASSGNGGLYGYTF. The chain links TRBV7-9 to TRBJ1-2, with a possible D match to TRBD1 (6 bases). The CDR3 covers 14 residues. CDR1 and CDR2 (germline): SEHNR, FQNEAQ (reference sequence). Trimming cost V 5 bases and J 4 bases, with 14 bases left between them.

The rearrangement joins TRBV20-1 to TRBJ1-6; D perhaps matches TRBD1 (5 bases). The CDR3 is 13 amino acids. Per the germline V gene, CDR1 is DFQATT and CDR2 is SNEGSKA (reference sequence). V lost 3 bases, J lost 10 bases, and 13 bases lay in between. For the CDR3, the DNA is TGCAGTGCTAGTGCGGCAGGGCGCTCACCCCTCCACTTT. This encodes CSASAAGRSPLHF.

This clone was detected only once. This chain joins TRBV10-3 and TRBJ1-2, with D possibly being TRBD1 (5 bases). CDR3 length equals 12 residues. The germline CDR1 and CDR2 sequences are ENHRY and SYGVKD. V was shortened by 5 bases and J by 4 bases, with 8 bases between the two germline ends. The CDR3 region is CAISTGSYGYTF. The CDR3, as DNA: TGTGCCATCAGTACAGGCTCCTATGGCTACACCTTC.

The chain links TRBV2 to TRBJ1-1, with 7 bases that match TRBD1. Per the germline V gene, CDR1 is SNHLY and CDR2 is FYNNEI. The CDR3 contains 17 residues. J gave up 1 base and V 6 bases, and 14 bases lay outside the gene matches. CDR3 amino acids: CASRDALDRVRNTEAFF. CDR3 sequence (DNA): TGTGCCAGCAGGGACGCTCTCGACAGGGTTCGGAACACTGAAGCTTTCTTT.

J is TRBJ2-7 and V is TRBV29-1; D ambiguous. V lost 4 bases to trimming and J lost 3 bases, with 13 bases between them. The CDR3 is 13 amino acids. Germline V lookup: CDR1 SQVTM, CDR2 ANQGSEA. CDR3 sequence reads: CSVGRTANYEQYF. DNA for the CDR3: TGCAGCGTTGGACGTACAGCTAACTACGAGCAGTACTTC.

This chain links TRBV27 with TRBJ2-1; D possibly corresponds to TRBD1 (6 bases). The CDR3 is made up of 14 amino acids. Germline V gene lookup returns CDR1 MNHEY and CDR2 SMNVEV (reference sequence). Trimming left V 7 bases short and J 0 bases short, with 10 bases between. The CDR3 DNA sequence: TGTGCCAGCATTCAGGGGAGCTCCTACAATGAGCAGTTCTTC. This codes for CASIQGSSYNEQFF.

The chain links TRBV7-2 to TRBJ1-1; D is unclear. CDR3 length: 14 residues. Trimming stripped 0 bases from V and 5 bases from J, with 10 bases between. Per germline, CDR1 SGHTA and CDR2 FQGNSA. CDR3 bases: TGTGCCAGCAGCTTAGCCGCAGGAAGTACTGAAGCTTTCTTT. Translated: CASSLAAGSTEAFF.

V gene TRBV18 combines with J gene TRBJ2-2; D not resolved. The CDR3 runs to 13 residues. V shed 2 bases and J shed 4 bases, with 5 bases lying between them. Looked up from germline, CDR1 is KGHSH and CDR2 is LQKENI. The CDR3 loop reads CASSPLLTGELFF. The DNA of the CDR3 is TGTGCCAGCTCACCATTACTCACCGGGGAGCTGTTTTTT.

The chain employs TRBV15 and TRBJ1-2; the D is unclear. The V gene lost 0 bases and the J gene lost 1 base, with 15 bases spanning the gap. This CDR3 is built from 17 residues. Germline values: CDR1 LNHNV, CDR2 YYDKDF (reference sequence). The DNA for the CDR3 is TGTGCCACCAGCAGAGATTTGGCGGCAGGAGGTAACTATGGCTACACCTTC. As protein: CATSRDLAAGGNYGYTF.

This clone was recorded once. The chain couples TRBV4-3 to TRBJ1-2; D is unresolved. The CDR3 is 15 residues long. Germline CDR1 reads LGHNA; CDR2 reads YSLEER. V shed 0 bases and J shed 2 bases, with 10 bases lying between them. The chain's CDR3 is CASSQDLDGNYGYTF. In DNA form, the CDR3 reads TGCGCCAGCAGCCAAGATCTCGACGGGAACTATGGCTACACCTTC.

The rearrangement uses TRBV28 and TRBJ1-2; D not certain. Per germline, CDR1 MDHEN and CDR2 SYDVKM. This CDR3 spans 13 amino acids. V lost 5 bases to trimming and J lost 4 bases, with 11 bases between them. Here the CDR3 reads CASSKQQVYGYTF. The DNA of the CDR3 is TGTGCCAGCAGTAAACAGCAGGTCTATGGCTACACCTTC.

Written as DNA, the CDR3 is TGTGCCAGCAGCTTGGGGACAGGTCCACATGGCTACACCTTC. Protein: CASSLGTGPHGYTF. This chain connects TRBV5-6 to TRBJ1-2; TRBD1 matches 7 bases. Germline assignment: CDR1 SGHDT and CDR2 YYEEEE. This CDR3 region has 14 residues. J was trimmed by 6 bases and V by 0 bases; bases with no gene match: 5.

The chain links TRBV7-3 to TRBJ2-6; D perhaps matches TRBD1 (6 bases). CDR3 size: 16 residues. Trimming stripped 5 bases from V and 1 base from J, with 12 bases between. The germline V gene has CDR1 SGHTA and CDR2 FQGTGA. DNA of the CDR3: TGTGCCAGCAGCCCAATGGGGACATCTGGGGCCAACGTCCTGACTTTC. Protein sequence: CASSPMGTSGANVLTF.

The genes are TRBV4-2 and TRBJ2-7; D perhaps matches TRBD2 (5 bases). The CDR3 spans 11 residues. Trimming took off 0 bases at V and 9 bases at J, with 6 bases between the two ends. CDR1 is LGHNA, CDR2 YNFKEQ, per germline. The CDR3 DNA is TGTGCCAGCAGCCAAGAGCGGGTGCAGTACTTC. Protein sequence: CASSQERVQYF.